These 29 T cell receptor beta chains came from one sample sequenced in a study of shared clonotypes between healthy human individuals. The naive CD8 population came from CD45RO-negative cells selected for CCR7, without terminally differentiated effector memory CD45RA+ cells. Sequencing used immunoSEQ multiplex PCR; TCRdb keeps in-frame clones, though not all of them. Of approximately 810,000 clones in the sample, around 93% were seen once. Sequenced material: naive CD8+ T cells sorted from blood. These receptor sequences come from a man in his thirties or forties in good health.

This clone was picked up one time. The rearrangement links TRBV7-9 to TRBJ2-7, with D possibly matching TRBD2 (6 bases). The germline CDR1 and CDR2 sequences are SEHNR and FQNEAQ (reference sequence). V lost 4 bases and J lost 3, with 16 bases in between. The CDR3 loop spans 15 amino acids. The DNA of the CDR3 is TGTGCCAGCAGCTGGGAGACTAGTAAGAACTACGAGCAGTACTTC. It is translated as CASSWETSKNYEQYF. Complete variable domain (other parts from reference TRBV7-9 and TRBJ2-7): DTGVSQNPRHKITKRGQNVTFRCDPISEHNRLYWYRQTLGQGPEFLTYFQNEAQLEKSRLLSDRFSAERPKGSFSTLEIQRTEQGDSAMYLCASSWETSKNYEQYFGPGTRLTVT.

The chain has TRBV25-1 and TRBJ2-1; D assignment may be TRBD1 or TRBD2 (5 bases each). The CDR3 sequence is 13 residues long. V was cut by 3 bases and J by 7 bases, with 10 bases left in between. Germline V lookup: CDR1 MGHDK, CDR2 SYGVNS. CDR3 sequence (DNA): TGTGCCAGCAGTGAGTTCAGGGAGAATGAGCAGTTCTTC. This encodes CASSEFRENEQFF. Together with reference TRBV25-1 and TRBJ2-1, the CDR3 gives the full variable domain: EADIYQTPRYLVIGTGKKITLECSQTMGHDKMYWYQQDPGMELHLIHYSYGVNSTEKGDLSSESTVSRIRTEHFPLTLESARPSHTSQYLCASSEFRENEQFFGPGTRLTVL.

The chain uses TRBV28 and TRBJ1-2; D is perhaps TRBD1 (5 bases). CDR1 and CDR2 from the germline V gene are MDHEN and SYDVKM. Between the trimmed V and J ends, which lost 4 bases and 8 bases, there was a span of 17 bases. The CDR3 is made up of 14 amino acids. The CDR3 DNA follows: TGTGCCAGCAGTTACCCGGGACTGGGGCGCGGCTACACCTTC. Its protein product is CASSYPGLGRGYTF.

CDR3 nucleotide sequence: TGCAGCGTCGCCCGACTAGCGGGAGGGAGGGAGACCCAGTACTTC. It encodes CSVARLAGGRETQYF. V is TRBV29-1 and J is TRBJ2-5, with 14 bases fitting TRBD2. The CDR3 spans 15 residues. Germline CDR1 and CDR2: SQVTM and ANQGSEA. V was clipped by 6 bases and J by 5 bases; unmatched bases: 8. The full variable domain, rest sourced from reference TRBV29-1 and TRBJ2-5, is SAVISQKPSRDICQRGTSLTIQCQVDSQVTMMFWYRQQPGQSLTLIATANQGSEATYESGFVIDKFPISRPNLTFSTLTVSNMSPEDSSIYLCSVARLAGGRETQYFGPGTRLLVL.

The chain joins TRBV6-5 to TRBJ2-5; TRBD1 matches at 9 bases. With V trimmed by 5 bases and J by 2 bases, 6 bases remained unmatched. This CDR3 comprises 15 residues. Germline values: CDR1 MNHEY, CDR2 SVGAGI. The DNA for the CDR3 is TGTGCCAGCAGTATTGGACAGGGGTATCAAGAGACCCAGTACTTC. This gives the protein CASSIGQGYQETQYF.

Here the CDR3 reads CASSSTGGALSNEQFF. The DNA for the CDR3 is TGTGCCAGCAGCTCCACAGGGGGCGCTTTGTCCAATGAGCAGTTCTTC. This chain uses TRBV7-2 with TRBJ2-1; 9 nucleotides match TRBD1. Per germline, CDR1 SGHTA and CDR2 FQGNSA. The CDR3 runs to 16 residues. Unmatched junction bases numbered 10, after V lost 4 bases and J lost 6 bases.

The chain couples TRBV19 to TRBJ2-1; 10 bases are shared with TRBD2. In germline, CDR1 is LNHDA, CDR2 SQIVND (reference sequence). The CDR3 sequence is 16 residues long. The J segment lost 4 bases and the V segment lost 5 bases, leaving 8 bases of the junction unmatched. The CDR3: CASSDLAGALYNEQFF. The DNA for the CDR3 is TGTGCCAGTAGTGACCTAGCGGGAGCGCTGTACAATGAGCAGTTCTTC. Full variable domain (remainder filled in from reference TRBV19 and TRBJ2-1): DGGITQSPKYLFRKEGQNVTLSCEQNLNHDAMYWYRQDPGQGLRLIYYSQIVNDFQKGDIAEGYSVSREKKESFPLTVTSAQKNPTAFYLCASSDLAGALYNEQFFGPGTRLTVL.

The table lists this clone with a count of one. The chain employs TRBV29-1 and TRBJ1-4; TRBD1 might be the D (5 bases). The CDR3 has 14 residues. V gave up 7 bases and J gave up 0 bases, with 12 bases separating them. CDR1 and CDR2 (germline): SQVTM, ANQGSEA. The CDR3: CSACDRATNEKLFF. CDR3 nucleotides: TGCAGCGCTTGCGACAGAGCAACTAATGAAAAACTGTTTTTT.

The chain links TRBV5-1 to TRBJ2-5; D call uncertain. CDR3 size: 16 residues. Germline V gives CDR1 SGHRS, CDR2 YFSETQ. Between the trimmed V and J ends, which lost 0 bases and 2 bases, there was a span of 14 bases. The chain's CDR3 is CASSLEIEVPQETQYF. In DNA form, the CDR3 reads TGCGCCAGCAGCTTGGAGATTGAGGTCCCTCAAGAGACCCAGTACTTC.

The chain joins TRBV4-1 to TRBJ2-7, with D perhaps TRBD1 or TRBD2 (6 bases each). Trimming removed 5 bases at V and 2 bases at J, with 13 bases between. The germline gives CDR1 MGHRA, CDR2 YSYEKL. The CDR3 totals 14 residues. The CDR3 sequence is CASSIEGGTYEQYF. The CDR3 nucleotides read TGCGCCAGCAGCATCGAGGGGGGAACCTACGAGCAGTACTTC.

The chain couples TRBV4-1 to TRBJ1-3; D is uncertain. Germline CDR1 and CDR2: MGHRA and YSYEKL. This CDR3 has 15 amino acids. Between the trimmed V and J ends, which lost 4 bases and 4 bases, there was a span of 14 bases. The CDR3 sequence is CASSPSGLEGNTIYF. The CDR3 DNA is TGCGCCAGCAGCCCCTCCGGGCTGGAAGGAAACACCATATATTTT.

This sequence joins TRBV5-4 and TRBJ2-7; D is possibly TRBD2 (6 bases). The ends were cut back, 0 bases at V and 2 bases at J, with 9 bases in the middle. Looked up from germline, CDR1 is SGHNT and CDR2 is YYREEE (reference sequence). This CDR3 comprises 14 residues. The CDR3, as DNA: TGTGCCAGCAGCTTGGACGGGGGAGCCTACGAGCAGTACTTC. Residues: CASSLDGGAYEQYF.

The rearrangement uses TRBV7-8 and TRBJ2-2, with D possibly matching TRBD2 (6 bases). CDR1 SGHVS and CDR2 FQNEAQ come from the germline V gene. CDR3 length equals 16 residues. V lost 5 bases to trimming and J lost 2 bases, with 15 bases between them. DNA of the CDR3: TGTGCCAGCAGCCCCCCTCGGGGGATTAACACCGGGGAGCTGTTTTTT. This codes for CASSPPRGINTGELFF.

V is TRBV7-9 and J is TRBJ2-3; tentative D call: TRBD2 (5 bases). Trimming removed 5 bases at V and 2 bases at J, with 11 bases between. The CDR3 is 14 amino acids. Germline-derived CDR1 and CDR2 are SEHNR and FQNEAQ (reference sequence). CDR3 sequence (DNA): TGTGCCAGCAGCCCCGGGGTCCCCACAGATACGCAGTATTTT. Translation: CASSPGVPTDTQYF.

The chain employs TRBV9 and TRBJ2-1; 10 bases are shared with TRBD2. This CDR3 has 15 amino acids. V was clipped by 4 bases and J by 2 bases; unmatched bases: 3. The germline V gene encodes CDR1 SGDLS and CDR2 YYNGEE. The CDR3 region is CASSPSGSAYNEQFF. CDR3 nucleotides: TGTGCCAGCAGCCCTAGCGGGAGCGCCTACAATGAGCAGTTCTTC.

The chain has TRBV6-4 and TRBJ2-7; 7 bases line up with TRBD1. Per germline, CDR1 MRHNA and CDR2 SNTAGT. With 3 bases clipped from V and 6 bases from J, the junction kept 5 bases outside the gene matches. The CDR3 totals 13 residues. The CDR3 nucleotides read TGTGCCAGCAGTGAGACAGGGCACGGCGAGCAGTACTTC. Residues: CASSETGHGEQYF.

This chain connects TRBV11-2 to TRBJ2-2, with 10 bases aligning to TRBD2. Per germline, CDR1 SGHAT and CDR2 FQNNGV. The V segment lost 2 bases and the J segment 6 bases; nucleotides outside the gene matches: 12. The CDR3 runs 18 residues. CDR3 loop: CASSLSHFLAGESGELFF. The CDR3 bases are TGTGCCAGCAGCTTAAGTCATTTCCTAGCGGGAGAATCCGGGGAGCTGTTTTTT.

J is TRBJ1-1 and V is TRBV6-1; D unclear. The CDR3 extends over 14 amino acids. The V end was cut by 7 bases, the J end by 1 base, with 13 bases between. Germline-derived CDR1 and CDR2 are MNHNS and SASEGT. CDR3: CASKQPPWNTEAFF. CDR3 sequence (DNA): TGTGCCAGCAAGCAGCCTCCATGGAACACTGAAGCTTTCTTT.

The chain recombines TRBV11-2 with TRBJ2-1; TRBD2 might be the D (6 bases). Looked up from germline, CDR1 is SGHAT and CDR2 is FQNNGV. Trimming stripped 5 bases from V and 4 bases from J, with 18 bases between. This CDR3 is 16 amino acids long. For the CDR3, the DNA is TGTGCCAGCAGCGTCAGACTAAGCGGGTTATACAATGAGCAGTTCTTC. It translates to CASSVRLSGLYNEQFF.

The chain joins TRBV19 to TRBJ2-1; no reliable D call. The CDR3 length is 14 residues. The V end lost 0 bases, the J end lost 3 bases, and 6 bases lay between the germline ends. Per germline, CDR1 LNHDA and CDR2 SQIVND (reference sequence). This CDR3 is CASSIDLNYNEQFF. The DNA of the CDR3 is TGTGCCAGTAGTATAGACCTAAACTACAATGAGCAGTTCTTC.

The chain's CDR3 is CASSLRQGASYQETQYF. CDR3 coding DNA: TGTGCCAGCAGCCTCCGGCAGGGGGCAAGCTATCAAGAGACCCAGTACTTC. V is TRBV5-4 and J is TRBJ2-5; 8 bases align to TRBD1. Per germline, CDR1 SGHNT and CDR2 YYREEE (reference sequence). The CDR3 is 17 residues long. The V segment lost 4 bases and the J segment 2 bases; nucleotides outside the gene matches: 13.

This clone was detected only once. The rearrangement links TRBV13 to TRBJ1-3, with no clear D. In germline, CDR1 is PRHDT, CDR2 FYEKMQ (reference sequence). The CDR3 covers 16 residues. V dropped 4 bases and J dropped 2 bases, with 15 bases sitting between them. The CDR3 DNA reads TGTGCCAGCAGCTCAGTCCGTAGCCCTGCTGGAAACACCATATATTTT. Its translation is CASSSVRSPAGNTIYF.

In nucleotides, the CDR3 is TGTGCCAGCAGCCCGGGCGGGACTATCAACATTCAGTACTTC. Translation: CASSPGGTINIQYF. The V and J genes are TRBV5-4 and TRBJ2-4; 7 bases are shared with TRBD2. The CDR3 is made up of 14 amino acids. Unmatched junction bases numbered 8, after V lost 4 bases and J lost 7 bases. In germline, CDR1 is SGHNT, CDR2 YYREEE (reference sequence).

This clone was seen once. V is TRBV4-1 and J is TRBJ2-2; TRBD2 agrees at 7 bases. The CDR3 loop spans 15 amino acids. The germline V gene has CDR1 MGHRA and CDR2 YSYEKL. Unmatched junction bases numbered 4, after V lost 0 bases and J lost 6 bases. The CDR3 is CASSQDRGSSGELFF. In nucleotides, the CDR3 is TGCGCCAGCAGCCAAGACCGCGGGAGTTCCGGGGAGCTGTTTTTT.

The chain couples TRBV7-9 to TRBJ2-1; 9 positions agree with TRBD2. Germline V gives CDR1 SEHNR, CDR2 FQNEAQ (reference sequence). There are 16 residues in the CDR3. The V segment lost 4 bases and the J segment 5 bases; nucleotides outside the gene matches: 9. CDR3 in amino acids: CASSSMRLAEDNEQFF. The CDR3, as DNA: TGTGCCAGCAGCTCAATGAGACTAGCGGAAGACAATGAGCAGTTCTTC.

This clone occurred a few times. The J gene is TRBJ2-3, the V gene TRBV7-2; TRBD2 might be the D (7 bases). Trimming removed 6 bases from V and 2 bases from J, with 21 bases in between. The V gene's germline CDR1 is SGHTA and CDR2 FQGNSA. There are 17 residues in the CDR3. CDR3: CASRQLRGPPPTDTQYF. The CDR3 region has the DNA TGTGCCAGCAGACAGCTGCGGGGGCCCCCCCCCACAGATACGCAGTATTTT.

The genes are TRBV11-2 and TRBJ2-3; TRBD2 matches 10 bases. The CDR3 is 15 amino acids. V shed 8 bases and J 3 bases; nucleotides not matched to a gene: 8. Germline V gene sequence: CDR1 SGHAT, CDR2 FQNNGV. In DNA, the CDR3 is TGTGCCAGCCGACAGTTAGCGGGAGGAACAGATACGCAGTATTTT. It translates to CASRQLAGGTDTQYF.

The V and J genes are TRBV7-9 and TRBJ2-7; 8 nucleotides align to TRBD1. With V trimmed by 5 bases and J by 1 base, 7 bases remained unmatched. The CDR3 totals 15 residues. The germline V gene encodes CDR1 SEHNR and CDR2 FQNEAQ (reference sequence). CDR3 in DNA: TGTGCCAGCAGCACAAGGACAGGGATGTCCTACGAGCAGTACTTC. Translation gives CASSTRTGMSYEQYF.

The chain has TRBV11-2 and TRBJ2-7; 9 bases map to TRBD2. After removal of 5 bases from V and 2 bases from J, the junction contained 10 bases not matched to a gene. CDR1 SGHAT and CDR2 FQNNGV come from the germline V gene. The CDR3 has 16 residues. Here the CDR3 reads CASSEEAGGKTYEQYF. The DNA for the CDR3 is TGTGCCAGCAGCGAGGAAGCGGGAGGAAAAACCTACGAGCAGTACTTC. Full variable domain (rest looked up from reference TRBV11-2 and TRBJ2-7): EAGVAQSPRYKIIEKRQSVAFWCNPISGHATLYWYQQILGQGPKLLIQFQNNGVVDDSQLPKDRFSAERLKGVDSTLKIQPAKLEDSAVYLCASSEEAGGKTYEQYFGPGTRLTVT.